The T cell receptor beta chain described here comes from a study of T cells in Graves' hyperthyroidism and ophthalmopathy. It was RNA transcripts that yielded the amplified TCR beta CDR3 regions. TCR CDR3 underwent first-round RT-PCR with the HTBI primer set. TCRdb reanalysed the multiplex PCR reads using MiXCR and keeps one entry per CDR3 protein. The sample has around 300,000 distinct CDR3 sequences; about 15% are singletons. There are many counts of this clonotype. V lost 3 bases and J lost 2, with 13 bases in between. In germline, CDR1 is KGHDR, CDR2 SFDVKD. CDR3 length: 16 residues. This chain joins TRBV24-1 and TRBJ1-3; D is uncertain. Material for sequencing was blood. This receptor was taken from a woman in her thirties with Graves' hyperthyroidism. DNA for the CDR3: TGTGCCACCAGTGATGCGGGTATCGGGCCTGGAAACACCATATATTTT. This translates into CATSDAGIGPGNTIYF.